This T cell receptor beta chain was recovered during a study of early T cells in non-severe SARS-CoV-2 infection. In the study overall: Bulk RNA taken from unsorted whole blood was sequenced, leaving chains unpaired. Study-level findings and limits: Lookups in VDJdb leaned toward anti-spike CD8 responses and missed private and CD4 specificities.

This clonotype turned up a few times. Its target is unknown. V gave up 5 bases and J gave up 7 bases, with 10 bases separating them. The CDR3 spans 12 residues. CDR1 is SGHVS, CDR2 FNYEAQ, per germline. Molecules of cDNA were individually given unique molecular identifiers that were attached to them. TCRdb passed the 5' RACE reads through MiXCR, listing each CDR3 protein once. In the table there are roughly 80,000 distinct CDR3 sequences, about an eighth of which are singletons. The sequence derives from an adult who was a healthcare worker with PCR-confirmed SARS-CoV-2 infection or an uninfected control (not recorded which). This chain uses TRBV7-6 with TRBJ2-3; D unclear. The sequenced material came from whole blood. The CDR3 DNA reads TGTGCCAGCAGCGCACTCCCCCATACGCAGTATTTT. This sequence encodes CASSALPHTQYF.